A single sample gave rise to the 23 T cell receptor beta chains below, sequenced in a study of cytomegalovirus exposure and HLA in healthy donors. Assay used: immunoSEQ multiplex PCR; TCRdb lists only in-frame clones, some missing. The data contain 95,000 to 120,000 clones, roughly 88% of them singletons. Sequenced: PBMCs. These receptors were taken from a woman aged 18-30 years in good health and CMV-seronegative.

The genes are TRBV9 and TRBJ2-5; 11 bases align to TRBD2. The CDR3 runs 15 residues. V lost 0 bases and J lost 4; bases outside the gene matches: 2. The germline V gene has CDR1 SGDLS and CDR2 YYNGEE. CDR3: CASSVVGTSGETQYF. CDR3 DNA: TGTGCCAGCAGCGTAGTTGGGACTAGCGGAGAGACCCAGTACTTC.

V and J are TRBV4-1 and TRBJ1-1; D gene ambiguous. Per the germline V gene, CDR1 is MGHRA and CDR2 is YSYEKL. Trimming cost V 3 bases and J 2 bases, with 13 bases left between them. This CDR3 spans 15 amino acids. The CDR3 coding sequence is TGCGCCAGCAGCCAGGTAACGACAAGAAACACTGAAGCTTTCTTT. Translated, it gives CASSQVTTRNTEAFF.

The chain joins TRBV6-6 to TRBJ2-1; 8 bases match TRBD2. Trimming removed 4 bases from V and 2 bases from J; junction bases left unmatched: 4. Germline CDR1 is MNHNY and CDR2 is SVGAGI (reference sequence). There are 15 residues in the CDR3. In nucleotides, the CDR3 is TGTGCCAGCAGTTCTTATAGCGGGACCTACAATGAGCAGTTCTTC. It encodes CASSSYSGTYNEQFF.

The J gene is TRBJ2-1, the V gene TRBV4-1, with 7 bases that match TRBD2. The CDR3 covers 16 residues. Trimming cost V 0 bases and J 4 bases; bases outside gene matches: 6. From germline, CDR1 is MGHRA and CDR2 YSYEKL. The CDR3 reads CASSQDEGSGYNEQFF. The DNA for the CDR3 is TGCGCCAGCAGCCAAGATGAAGGTAGCGGGTACAATGAGCAGTTCTTC.

This clone was recorded only once. J is TRBJ1-5 and V is TRBV7-6; 10 bases map to TRBD1. The germline V gene encodes CDR1 SGHVS and CDR2 FNYEAQ. This CDR3 comprises 14 residues. With V trimmed by 5 bases and J by 4 bases, 2 bases remained unmatched. The chain's CDR3 is CASSPGQGNQPQHF. CDR3 DNA: TGTGCCAGCAGCCCGGGACAGGGGAATCAGCCCCAGCATTTT.

This clone was counted once. The chain has TRBV20-1 and TRBJ2-3, with D unresolved. This CDR3 is 11 amino acids long. Germline CDR1 reads DFQATT; CDR2 reads SNEGSKA (reference sequence). V was pared by 5 bases and J by 4 bases, with 7 bases between. The CDR3 here is CSAYTPDTQYF. CDR3 sequence (DNA): TGCAGTGCTTACACCCCAGATACGCAGTATTTT.

The J gene is TRBJ1-1, the V gene TRBV29-1, with D unclear. Germline V gene lookup returns CDR1 SQVTM and CDR2 ANQGSEA. Trimming shortened V by 4 bases and J by 0 bases, and 3 bases separated the two germline ends. The CDR3 sequence is 11 residues long. CDR3 sequence: CSVVVNTEAFF. In DNA, the CDR3 is TGCAGCGTTGTAGTGAACACTGAAGCTTTCTTT.

The chain links TRBV23-1 to TRBJ1-1; no clear D gene. TRBV23-1 is filed as an ORF, its function uncertain. V was clipped by 9 bases and J by 1 base, with 12 bases between them. The CDR3 covers 13 residues. This CDR3 reads CASRGLQNTEAFF. The CDR3 DNA reads as TGCGCCAGTCGAGGTTTACAGAACACTGAAGCTTTCTTT.

This chain joins TRBV18 and TRBJ1-1; D gene ambiguous. Trimming shortened V by 1 base and J by 2 bases, and 8 bases separated the two germline ends. The CDR3 spans 14 residues. Germline CDR1 KGHSH, CDR2 LQKENI. CDR3 bases: TGTGCCAGCTCACCACAACTCCAAAACACTGAAGCTTTCTTT. Protein sequence: CASSPQLQNTEAFF.

The chain uses TRBV6-1 and TRBJ2-1; 9 positions agree with TRBD1. Per the germline V gene, CDR1 is MNHNS and CDR2 is SASEGT. Trimming took 6 bases from V and 7 from J; bases not matched to a gene: 10. This CDR3 is built from 15 residues. This chain's CDR3 is CASSFPGQGLNEQFF. CDR3 sequence (DNA): TGTGCCAGCAGCTTCCCGGGACAGGGTTTGAATGAGCAGTTCTTC.

V and J are TRBV4-1 and TRBJ2-7; the D gene is possibly TRBD1 (5 bases). V was trimmed by 4 bases and J by 3 bases, leaving 16 bases between them. The CDR3 is made up of 15 amino acids. Germline lookup yields CDR1 MGHRA and CDR2 YSYEKL. CDR3 nucleotides: TGCGCCAGCAGCCCCGTTCGAACAGGTGGCTACGAGCAGTACTTC. Residues: CASSPVRTGGYEQYF.

This clone was picked up a small number of times. The genes are TRBV2 and TRBJ2-7; TRBD1 matches 9 bases. Germline lookup yields CDR1 SNHLY and CDR2 FYNNEI. Losses at the gene ends were 6 bases for V and 5 bases for J; bases not matched to a gene: 5. CDR3 length equals 13 residues. CDR3 bases: TGTGCCAGCAGGAGGGGACAGGGTAACGAGCAGTACTTC. Its translation: CASRRGQGNEQYF.

The chain has TRBV5-1 and TRBJ1-3; TRBD1 agrees at 8 bases. CDR1 is SGHRS and CDR2 is YFSETQ in the germline V gene. Germline trimming cut 0 bases from V and 4 bases from J; bases unmatched to any gene: 3. The CDR3 contains 15 residues. The CDR3 region is CASSLVQGAGNTIYF. CDR3 DNA sequence: TGCGCCAGCAGCTTGGTGCAGGGGGCCGGAAACACCATATATTTT.

The chain links TRBV7-2 to TRBJ2-3; D gene uncertain. CDR3 length equals 15 residues. The germline V gene encodes CDR1 SGHTA and CDR2 FQGNSA. V was shortened by 5 bases and J by 1 base, with 13 bases between the two germline ends. The CDR3: CASSPRSPRTDTQYF. As DNA, the CDR3 is TGTGCCAGCAGCCCCCGGAGCCCCCGCACAGATACGCAGTATTTT.

The chain links TRBV5-5 to TRBJ2-1; D is unresolved. Germline assignment: CDR1 SGHKS and CDR2 YYEKEE (reference sequence). The CDR3 totals 18 residues. Trimming removed 4 bases from V and 0 bases from J, with 20 bases in between. DNA of the CDR3: TGTGCCAGCAGCCCTCTCCGTCACAGCCTAATCTCCTACAATGAGCAGTTCTTC. This sequence encodes CASSPLRHSLISYNEQFF.

This chain uses TRBV11-2 with TRBJ1-1, with unresolved D. The CDR3 is 13 residues long. Trimming shortened V by 1 base and J by 7 bases, and 10 bases separated the two germline ends. CDR1 is SGHAT, CDR2 FQNNGV, per germline. Here the CDR3 reads CASSLGTANEAFF. The DNA of the CDR3 is TGTGCCAGCAGCTTAGGAACAGCTAATGAAGCTTTCTTT.

The J gene is TRBJ2-7, the V gene TRBV6-5, with unresolved D. CDR1 is MNHEY, CDR2 SVGAGI, per germline. The V and J ends lost 4 bases and 0 bases respectively, with 10 bases between them. The CDR3 contains 14 residues. The CDR3 sequence is CASSSSFSSYEQYF. The CDR3 DNA reads TGTGCCAGCAGTTCGTCGTTCAGCTCCTACGAGCAGTACTTC.

CDR3 coding DNA: TGTGCCAGCAGCGTTTTCGGGGGGGCCTACAATGAGCAGTTCTTC. Its translation: CASSVFGGAYNEQFF. This chain joins TRBV9 and TRBJ2-1; TRBD2 matches at 8 bases. Germline lookup yields CDR1 SGDLS and CDR2 YYNGEE. V lost 2 bases and J lost 2; bases outside the gene matches: 3. This CDR3 has 15 amino acids.

The V gene is TRBV20-1, the J gene TRBJ2-5; D is ambiguous. CDR3 length: 11 residues. Germline lookup yields CDR1 DFQATT and CDR2 SNEGSKA (reference sequence). V was shortened by 3 bases and J by 3 bases, with 5 bases between the two germline ends. As DNA, the CDR3 is TGCAGTGCTAGTAGAGAAGAGACCCAGTACTTC. It codes for CSASREETQYF.

Here the CDR3 reads CASGFSGGNTEAFF. Here the CDR3 DNA reads TGTGCTAGTGGTTTCTCGGGTGGAAACACTGAAGCTTTCTTT. The chain carries TRBV12-5 and TRBJ1-1; D gene ambiguous. This CDR3 has 14 residues. CDR1 is LGHNT and CDR2 is FRNRAP in the germline V gene. The V and J ends lost 3 bases and 2 bases respectively, with 10 bases between them.

A word on this clone: Different DNA sequences within this sample yield the same CDR3. The chain couples TRBV30 to TRBJ1-6; 7 bases are shared with TRBD1. CDR3 length equals 13 residues. V lost 1 base, J lost 7 bases, and 1 base stayed unmatched. Germline loops: CDR1 GTSNPN, CDR2 SVGIG (reference sequence). The CDR3 reads CAWSGQGNSPLHF. The CDR3 DNA sequence: TGTGCCTGGAGTGGACAGGGAAATTCACCCCTCCACTTT.

The V call is TRBV25-1, the J call TRBJ1-1; perhaps TRBD1 as D (5 bases). The CDR3 sequence is 12 residues long. Germline V gene lookup returns CDR1 MGHDK and CDR2 SYGVNS. V lost 9 bases, J lost 1 base, and 9 bases lay in between. The CDR3 here is CASGHRNTEAFF. The CDR3 nucleotides read TGTGCCAGTGGACATCGGAACACTGAAGCTTTCTTT.

The V gene is TRBV9, the J gene TRBJ2-1; TRBD1 matches 7 bases. The CDR3 spans 15 residues. The V gene's germline CDR1 is SGDLS and CDR2 YYNGEE. V gave up 2 bases and J gave up 3 bases; unmatched junction bases: 5. The CDR3 DNA reads TGTGCCAGCAGCGTCAGGGGGACAGACTACAATGAGCAGTTCTTC. This sequence encodes CASSVRGTDYNEQFF.